These 21 T cell receptor beta chains share one sample of origin, sequenced in a study of identical twins. TCRdb re-derived calls from the 5' RACE reads in MiXCR, one entry per CDR3 protein. The table has 700,000 or so distinct CDR3 sequences, 8.6% seen once; the top ten hold 0.8% to 1%. A further study also used this sample, focusing on yellow fever vaccine responses in identical twins.

Sequenced material: PBMCs. These receptors were obtained from a young woman in good health.

This clonotype was found a few times. The chain recombines TRBV10-2 with TRBJ2-1; D is tentatively TRBD1 or TRBD2 (5 bases each). Looked up from germline, CDR1 is WSHSY and CDR2 is SAAADI. The ends were cut back, 11 bases at V and 9 bases at J, with 14 bases in the middle. The CDR3 has 11 amino acids. The CDR3 DNA is TGCGCCGGGACGAGTGGGCGTGAGCAGTTCTTC. Its protein product is CAGTSGREQFF.

The chain recombines TRBV2 with TRBJ2-7; tentatively, D is TRBD2 (5 bases). The germline V and J ends were trimmed by 8 bases and 7 bases, with 12 bases remaining between them. CDR3 length: 11 amino acids. From germline, CDR1 is SNHLY and CDR2 FYNNEI. The DNA for the CDR3 is TGTGCCAGCGAACTAGGCGGGGAGCAGTACTTC. Its translation is CASELGGEQYF.

The V gene is TRBV5-6, the J gene TRBJ1-6; D possibly corresponds to TRBD1 (6 bases). CDR1 SGHDT and CDR2 YYEEEE come from the germline V gene. CDR3 size: 17 residues. V was clipped by 0 bases and J by 2 bases, with 12 bases between them. CDR3 region: CASSLVGASAYNSPLHF. In DNA form, the CDR3 reads TGTGCCAGCAGCTTGGTGGGGGCCTCGGCCTATAATTCACCCCTCCACTTT.

The chain carries TRBV27 and TRBJ2-3; possible D gene TRBD1, 6 bases. V lost 8 bases and J lost 4, with 19 bases in between. The germline CDR1 and CDR2 sequences are MNHEY and SMNVEV (reference sequence). The CDR3 is made up of 15 amino acids. The CDR3 region has the DNA TGTGCCAGCGGCGATACAGGGAGTGCAGCAGATACGCAGTATTTT. Its translation is CASGDTGSAADTQYF.

The rearrangement links TRBV9 to TRBJ2-7; 8 bases align to TRBD1. This CDR3 is built from 15 residues. V shed 3 bases, J shed 5 bases, and the junction held 10 bases outside the gene matches. The germline CDR1 and CDR2 sequences are SGDLS and YYNGEE. The CDR3 DNA reads as TGTGCCAGCAGCGCAACCAGGGGGCGCGGGAACGAGCAGTACTTC. Protein: CASSATRGRGNEQYF.

This clonotype was picked up many times. One end of the junction does not line up with germline, which may come from a read error. The gene calls are TRBV7-7 and TRBJ2-1; 7 bases are a match to TRBD1. The CDR3 consists of 15 residues. Germline V gives CDR1 SSHAT, CDR2 FNYEAQ (reference sequence). Here the CDR3 DNA reads TGTGCTAGCAGCAAAGGGACAGTCTCCTACAATGAGCAGTTCTTC. Residues: CASSKGTVSYNEQFF.

This clonotype was seen only a few times. The rearrangement joins TRBV20-1 to TRBJ2-1; the match to TRBD2 covers 7 bases. Germline assignment: CDR1 DFQATT and CDR2 SNEGSKA (reference sequence). CDR3 length: 16 amino acids. V shed 5 bases and J 0 bases; nucleotides not matched to a gene: 10. This CDR3 reads CSACPSLADSYNEQFF. CDR3 DNA sequence: TGCAGTGCTTGCCCCTCCCTAGCGGACTCCTACAATGAGCAGTTCTTC.

In its sample, this clonotype was seen a few times. V and J are TRBV11-2 and TRBJ2-7, with 7 bases fitting TRBD1. Looked up from germline, CDR1 is SGHAT and CDR2 is FQNNGV. CDR3 size: 14 residues. The J segment lost 4 bases and the V segment lost 3 bases, leaving 6 bases of the junction unmatched. The CDR3 DNA reads as TGTGCCAGCAGCTTCGGGACAGCTAAATACGAGCAGTACTTC. This encodes CASSFGTAKYEQYF.

The V call is TRBV29-1, the J call TRBJ1-4; D perhaps matches TRBD1 (6 bases). The CDR3 runs 14 residues. The V end was cut by 3 bases, the J end by 7 bases, with 15 bases between. Germline loops: CDR1 SQVTM, CDR2 ANQGSEA. The CDR3 DNA reads TGCAGCGTTGAGGAGGTGGACAGAGGTGAAAAACTGTTTTTT. Protein product: CSVEEVDRGEKLFF.

This clonotype was picked up a small number of times. The genes are TRBV6-1 and TRBJ1-1; 7 nucleotides line up with TRBD1. The germline V gene has CDR1 MNHNS and CDR2 SASEGT. V shed 6 bases, J shed 6 bases, and the junction held 19 bases outside the gene matches. The CDR3 runs to 17 residues. This chain's CDR3 is CASSPVTGQFKGAEAFF. The CDR3 DNA reads TGTGCCAGCAGCCCCGTGACAGGGCAGTTCAAGGGTGCTGAAGCTTTCTTT.

This clonotype has just a few counts. The rearrangement uses TRBV27 and TRBJ2-7; 8 bases match TRBD1. The germline gives CDR1 MNHEY, CDR2 SMNVEV (reference sequence). After removal of 7 bases from V and 0 bases from J, the junction contained 5 bases not matched to a gene. The CDR3 runs to 14 residues. The CDR3 DNA follows: TGTGCCAGCAAGGAGGACAGGGACTCCTACGAGCAGTACTTC. Translated, it gives CASKEDRDSYEQYF.

The chain combines TRBV4-3 with TRBJ2-3, with 9 positions matching TRBD2. The CDR3 contains 17 residues. Germline V CDR1 and CDR2: LGHNA, YSLEER. V was clipped by 1 base and J by 2 bases; unmatched bases: 7. CDR3 DNA: TGCGCCAGCAGCCAAGCCGGGACTAGCCCACTCACAGATACGCAGTATTTT. Its protein product is CASSQAGTSPLTDTQYF.

V is TRBV28 and J is TRBJ2-7; no reliable D call. The germline V gene has CDR1 MDHEN and CDR2 SYDVKM. The CDR3 is 14 amino acids. The germline V and J ends were trimmed by 1 base and 3 bases, with 10 bases remaining between them. The DNA for the CDR3 is TGTGCCAGCAGTTTATTGGCTCAATTCTACGAGCAGTACTTC. Residues: CASSLLAQFYEQYF.

This clonotype was counted only a few times. This chain connects TRBV7-9 to TRBJ1-4; D might be TRBD1 (5 bases). The V gene lost 6 bases and the J gene lost 8 bases, with 13 bases spanning the gap. CDR1 is SEHNR and CDR2 is FQNEAQ in the germline V gene (reference sequence). CDR3 length: 13 amino acids. CDR3 nucleotides: TGTGCCAGCAGGCTTGTAGAGGGGGAAAAACTGTTTTTT. The encoded protein is CASRLVEGEKLFF.

This clonotype was observed a few times. V gene TRBV20-1 combines with J gene TRBJ1-2; 9 bases align to TRBD1. The CDR3 runs to 12 residues. CDR1 and CDR2 (germline): DFQATT, SNEGSKA (reference sequence). Trimming took 4 bases from V and 6 from J; bases not matched to a gene: 3. DNA for the CDR3: TGCAGTGCTATGGGACAGGGAAATGGCTACACCTTC. Protein: CSAMGQGNGYTF.

This clonotype occurred many times. The J gene is TRBJ2-2, the V gene TRBV12-3 or TRBV12-4; 9 nucleotides line up with TRBD1. This CDR3 contains 15 residues. The V segment lost 5 bases and the J segment 0 bases; nucleotides outside the gene matches: 1. CDR3: CASSRQGANTGELFF. The CDR3 DNA is TGTGCCAGCAGTCGACAGGGGGCGAACACCGGGGAGCTGTTTTTT.

The chain employs TRBV6-1 and TRBJ2-5; 9 bases fit TRBD1. The germline gives CDR1 MNHNS, CDR2 SASEGT. CDR3 length equals 15 residues. Trimming at V came to 6 bases and at J to 4 bases, leaving 9 bases not matched to a gene. The CDR3 DNA reads as TGTGCCAGCAGCGACGGGACAGGGTGGGGAGAGACCCAGTACTTC. Translation: CASSDGTGWGETQYF.

The genes are TRBV4-3 and TRBJ2-5; D call uncertain. CDR3 size: 15 residues. V was shortened by 1 base and J by 5 bases, with 14 bases between the two germline ends. In germline, CDR1 is LGHNA, CDR2 YSLEER. The chain's CDR3 is CASSQGTSGLETQYF. CDR3 in DNA: TGCGCCAGCAGCCAAGGGACGTCTGGGCTGGAGACCCAGTACTTC.

At least ten counts were recorded for this clonotype. The chain recombines TRBV3-1 with TRBJ2-3; TRBD1 might be the D (6 bases). CDR3 length: 18 residues. The V end was cut by 6 bases, the J end by 3 bases, with 25 bases between. Germline assignment: CDR1 LGHDT and CDR2 YNNKEL (reference sequence). CDR3 nucleotides: TGTGCCAGCAGTGCCAAGTCTTCTTCAGGGGAGTTAACAGATACGCAGTATTTT. Amino acid sequence: CASSAKSSSGELTDTQYF.

This clonotype has ten or more counts. The chain is built from TRBV6-1 and TRBJ1-1; TRBD1 matches at 9 bases. Trimming at V came to 6 bases and at J to 0 bases, leaving 14 bases not matched to a gene. The germline V gene encodes CDR1 MNHNS and CDR2 SASEGT. This CDR3 spans 18 amino acids. The CDR3 DNA is TGTGCCAGCAGACCGGGACAGGGAGAGGGCCCAGTGAACACTGAAGCTTTCTTT. Translating gives CASRPGQGEGPVNTEAFF.

This clonotype was seen many times. The chain is built from TRBV12-3 or TRBV12-4 and TRBJ2-2, with TRBD2 matching 13 bases. The CDR3 extends over 17 amino acids. V dropped 6 bases and J dropped 4; count of bases not matched to a gene: 8. The CDR3 loop is CASRKTSGGRATGELFF. The CDR3 region has the DNA TGTGCCAGCAGGAAGACTAGCGGGGGGCGTGCCACCGGGGAGCTGTTTTTT.